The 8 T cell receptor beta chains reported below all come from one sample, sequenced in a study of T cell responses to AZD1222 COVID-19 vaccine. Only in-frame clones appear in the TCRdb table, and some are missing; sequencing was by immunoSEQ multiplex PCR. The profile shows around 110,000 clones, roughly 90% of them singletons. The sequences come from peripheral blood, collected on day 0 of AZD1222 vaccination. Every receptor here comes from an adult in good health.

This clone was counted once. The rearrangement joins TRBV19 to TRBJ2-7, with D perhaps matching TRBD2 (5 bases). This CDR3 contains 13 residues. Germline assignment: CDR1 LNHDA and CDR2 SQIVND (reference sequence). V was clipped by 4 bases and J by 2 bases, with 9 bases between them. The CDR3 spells CASSRQRTYEQYF. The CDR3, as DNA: TGTGCCAGTAGTAGGCAGCGGACCTACGAGCAGTACTTC.

This chain's CDR3 is CASSLGTRPWGNTIYF. The CDR3 DNA follows: TGTGCCAGCAGCTTAGGAACCCGTCCGTGGGGAAACACCATATATTTT. The rearrangement links TRBV11-2 to TRBJ1-3, with D uncertain. V was clipped by 1 base and J by 4 bases, with 14 bases between them. CDR3 length: 16 residues. The germline V gene encodes CDR1 SGHAT and CDR2 FQNNGV. Full variable domain (outside the CDR3, taken from reference TRBV11-2 and TRBJ1-3): EAGVAQSPRYKIIEKRQSVAFWCNPISGHATLYWYQQILGQGPKLLIQFQNNGVVDDSQLPKDRFSAERLKGVDSTLKIQPAKLEDSAVYLCASSLGTRPWGNTIYFGEGSWLTVV.

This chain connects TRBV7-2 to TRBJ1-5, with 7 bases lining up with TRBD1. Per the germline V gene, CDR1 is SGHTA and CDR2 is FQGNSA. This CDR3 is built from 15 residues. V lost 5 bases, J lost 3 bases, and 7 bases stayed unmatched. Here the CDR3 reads CASSTSGQNNQPQHF. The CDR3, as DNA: TGTGCCAGCAGCACTTCGGGACAGAACAATCAGCCCCAGCATTTT.

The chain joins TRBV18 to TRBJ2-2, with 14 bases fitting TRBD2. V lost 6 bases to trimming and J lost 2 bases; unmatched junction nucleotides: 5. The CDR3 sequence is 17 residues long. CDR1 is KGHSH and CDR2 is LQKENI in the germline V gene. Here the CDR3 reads CASSGLAGVVNTGELFF. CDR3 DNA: TGTGCCAGCTCGGGACTAGCGGGAGTGGTTAACACCGGGGAGCTGTTTTTT.

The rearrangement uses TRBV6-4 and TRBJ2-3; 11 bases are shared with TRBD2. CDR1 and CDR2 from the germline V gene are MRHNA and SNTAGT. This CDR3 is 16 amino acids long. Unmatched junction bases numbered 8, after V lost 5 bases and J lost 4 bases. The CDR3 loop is CASSQLGTSGPDTQYF. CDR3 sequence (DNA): TGTGCCAGCAGTCAACTCGGGACTAGCGGACCAGATACGCAGTATTTT.

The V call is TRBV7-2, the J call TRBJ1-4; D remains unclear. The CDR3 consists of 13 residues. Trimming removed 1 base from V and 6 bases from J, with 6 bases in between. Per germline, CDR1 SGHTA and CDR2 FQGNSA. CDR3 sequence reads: CASSLGWDEKLFF. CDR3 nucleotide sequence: TGTGCCAGCAGCTTAGGATGGGATGAAAAACTGTTTTTT.

The CDR3 sequence: CASSVIGTELNEQFF. Here the CDR3 DNA reads TGTGCCAGCAGCGTAATCGGAACAGAACTCAATGAGCAGTTCTTC. The chain has TRBV9 and TRBJ2-1; D is ambiguous. Trimming took 1 base from V and 6 from J, leaving 14 bases between them. Germline values: CDR1 SGDLS, CDR2 YYNGEE. This CDR3 has 15 residues.

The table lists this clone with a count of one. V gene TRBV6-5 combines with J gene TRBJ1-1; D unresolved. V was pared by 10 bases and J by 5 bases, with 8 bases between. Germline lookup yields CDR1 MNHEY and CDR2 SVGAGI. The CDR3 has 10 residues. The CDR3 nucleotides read TGTGCCACCTCCATAACTGAAGCTTTCTTT. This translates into CATSITEAFF.